This TCR beta chain was recovered during a study of CD8+ T cells in alopecia areata. Study-level findings and limits: Among the top 100, expanded CD8+ clones were significantly decreased by tofacitinib, as was scalp clonality. Amid tofacitinib therapy, many expanded lesional clones stayed present in scalp and blood. Normal scalp had lower clonality than lesional scalp, with alopecia totalis/universalis lesions showing this most strongly.

Treatment here: oral pan-JAK inhibitor, 5-10 mg twice daily. Researchers picked out CD4+ and CD8+ T cells from PBMCs by sorting. The CDR3 sequence is 15 residues long. Germline CDR1 reads MNHEY; CDR2 reads SMNVEV (reference sequence). V shed 3 bases and J shed 2 bases, with 13 bases lying between them. Isolated RNA was reverse transcribed into cDNA used as the sequencing template. TCRdb's table, derived via immunoSEQ multiplex PCR, lists solely in-frame clones and lacks some. The table records 150,000 to 200,000 clones, roughly three fifths of them present only once. About this clone itself: Its antigen is currently unknown.

The TCR sequence derives from a human donor with alopecia areata. Sequenced material: CD4+ T cells sorted from blood, taken around week 50, from a patient treated with tofacitinib. This rearrangement joins TRBV27 to TRBJ1-2; tentative D call: TRBD1 (5 bases). The CDR3: CASSLVSDRNYGYTF. The DNA of the CDR3 is TGTGCCAGCAGTTTGGTGTCCGACAGAAACTATGGCTACACCTTC.